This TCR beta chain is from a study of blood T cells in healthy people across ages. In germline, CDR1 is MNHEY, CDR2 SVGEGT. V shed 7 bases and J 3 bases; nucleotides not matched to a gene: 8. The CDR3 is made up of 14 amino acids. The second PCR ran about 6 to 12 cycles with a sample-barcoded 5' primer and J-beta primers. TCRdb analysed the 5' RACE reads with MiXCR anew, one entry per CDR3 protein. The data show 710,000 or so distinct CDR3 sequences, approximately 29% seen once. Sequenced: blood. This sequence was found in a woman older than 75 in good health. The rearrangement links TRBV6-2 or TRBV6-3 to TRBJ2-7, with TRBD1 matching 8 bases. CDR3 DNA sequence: TGTGCCAGCAAGGAAACAGGGGGAATCTACGAGCAGTACTTC. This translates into CASKETGGIYEQYF.